This passage covers 30 T cell receptor beta chains from one sample sequenced in a study of shared clonotypes between healthy human individuals. Using immunoSEQ multiplex PCR, the repertoire was profiled, and TCRdb retains in-frame clones only, with some absent. Here the sample spans some 2,100,000 clones, around 93% being singletons. Naive CD8 populations comprised CD45RO-negative cells positively selected for CCR7, excluding terminally differentiated effector memory CD45RA+ cells. Sequencing was carried out using naive CD8+ T cells from PBMCs. The receptors stem from a man younger than 35 in good health. Some clones in this sample may be carry-over from other donors' samples.

In this sample, this clone turned up once. This sequence joins TRBV14 and TRBJ1-1, with 7 bases matching TRBD1. The germline CDR1 and CDR2 sequences are SGHDN and FVKESK. This CDR3 is built from 16 residues. After removal of 0 bases from V and 1 base from J, the junction contained 5 bases not matched to a gene. The CDR3 DNA is TGTGCCAGCAGCCAAGATGGAGAGGGGGCGAACACTGAAGCTTTCTTT. As protein: CASSQDGEGANTEAFF.

The chain carries TRBV28 and TRBJ1-2, with a weak D call TRBD1 (5 bases). This CDR3 has 13 residues. Trimming took 7 bases from V and 3 from J, leaving 12 bases between them. Germline lookup yields CDR1 MDHEN and CDR2 SYDVKM. CDR3 amino acids: CASIGGAHYGYTF. In DNA, the CDR3 is TGTGCCAGCATCGGAGGGGCGCACTATGGCTACACCTTC.

The chain couples TRBV18 to TRBJ2-1; TRBD2 aligns across 9 bases. V trimming: 1 base; J trimming: 8 bases; junction bases outside the gene matches: 12. Germline V gene data show CDR1 as KGHSH and CDR2 as LQKENI. The CDR3 has 17 amino acids. The CDR3 bases are TGTGCCAGCTCACCACGGCGGCTAGCGGGACAGTCCTATGAGCAGTTCTTC. Its translation: CASSPRRLAGQSYEQFF.

Details on this clone: The sample carries other DNA sequences with the same CDR3. Here the CDR3 DNA reads TGTGCCAGCAGCGTTTCGACATCCTACGAGCAGTACTTC. Translation: CASSVSTSYEQYF. V usage is TRBV9 and J usage is TRBJ2-7; D is uncertain. The CDR3 runs 13 residues. Per germline, CDR1 SGDLS and CDR2 YYNGEE. V lost 2 bases to trimming and J lost 1 base, with 7 bases between them.

The J gene is TRBJ2-4, the V gene TRBV27; TRBD2 aligns across 10 bases. With 7 bases clipped from V and 0 bases from J, the junction kept 6 bases outside the gene matches. The CDR3 extends over 16 amino acids. Germline V gives CDR1 MNHEY, CDR2 SMNVEV (reference sequence). The CDR3 reads CASNTSGTQAKNIQYF. CDR3 coding DNA: TGTGCCAGCAATACTAGCGGGACTCAAGCCAAAAACATTCAGTACTTC.

This chain connects TRBV13 to TRBJ2-2, with D possibly matching TRBD2 (6 bases). Per the germline V gene, CDR1 is PRHDT and CDR2 is FYEKMQ (reference sequence). Trimming left V 0 bases short and J 3 bases short, with 17 bases between. This CDR3 region has 18 residues. The CDR3 protein is CASSLGRPGVLDTGELFF. The CDR3 nucleotides are TGTGCCAGCAGCTTAGGGCGTCCGGGGGTTTTGGACACCGGGGAGCTGTTTTTT.

The chain couples TRBV28 to TRBJ1-4; D unresolved. The CDR3 extends over 14 amino acids. From germline, CDR1 is MDHEN and CDR2 SYDVKM. V was trimmed by 6 bases and J by 2 bases, leaving 10 bases between them. The CDR3 coding sequence is TGTGCCAGCAGATCGCTGGGTACTAATGAAAAACTGTTTTTT. Encoded protein: CASRSLGTNEKLFF.

The rearrangement links TRBV2 to TRBJ1-2, with no clear D. The CDR3 sequence is 11 residues long. In germline, CDR1 is SNHLY, CDR2 FYNNEI. The V and J ends lost 7 bases and 8 bases respectively, with 11 bases between them. The CDR3 DNA follows: TGTGCCAGCATGGGCCGCGGGGGCTACACCTTC. Translated: CASMGRGGYTF.

The chain has TRBV28 and TRBJ2-7, with 9 bases identical to TRBD1. The junction had 12 bases not matched to a gene; V was cut back by 6 bases and J by 6 bases. The germline V gene encodes CDR1 MDHEN and CDR2 SYDVKM. The CDR3 has 15 residues. DNA for the CDR3: TGTGCCAGCAGCCTTAAGGGACAGGGAAGTGGCGAGCAGTACTTC. Translated: CASSLKGQGSGEQYF.

The J gene is TRBJ2-3, the V gene TRBV19, with 10 bases aligning to TRBD1. Trimming took 3 bases from V and 5 from J; bases not matched to a gene: 5. The CDR3 loop spans 15 amino acids. CDR1 LNHDA and CDR2 SQIVND come from the germline V gene (reference sequence). In nucleotides, the CDR3 is TGTGCCAGTAGTATTGGGACAGGGGAGGTAGATACGCAGTATTTT. This translates into CASSIGTGEVDTQYF.

The chain combines TRBV7-9 with TRBJ1-4; TRBD1 matches 9 bases. The germline gives CDR1 SEHNR, CDR2 FQNEAQ (reference sequence). V trimming: 10 bases; J trimming: 8 bases; junction bases outside the gene matches: 11. The CDR3 loop spans 14 amino acids. CDR3 region: CATPSGTGPEKLFF. The CDR3 nucleotides read TGTGCCACTCCCTCCGGGACAGGGCCCGAAAAACTGTTTTTT.

The chain carries TRBV12-5 and TRBJ1-2; 10 nucleotides match TRBD1. The CDR3 runs to 13 residues. Per germline, CDR1 LGHNT and CDR2 FRNRAP. V was pared by 5 bases and J by 7 bases, with 4 bases of the junction left unmatched. The CDR3 DNA sequence: TGTGCTAGTGGTCTGGGACAGGGGTTTGGCTACACCTTC. This sequence encodes CASGLGQGFGYTF.

V usage is TRBV6-1 and J usage is TRBJ1-1; 9 bases are a match to TRBD1. The V segment lost 4 bases and the J segment 3 bases; nucleotides outside the gene matches: 3. The CDR3 sequence is 14 residues long. CDR1 MNHNS and CDR2 SASEGT come from the germline V gene. For the CDR3, the DNA is TGTGCCAGCAGTGGACGGACAGGGGACACTGAAGCTTTCTTT. It codes for CASSGRTGDTEAFF.

The chain has TRBV19 and TRBJ1-1; D is unclear. With 6 bases removed from V and 0 bases from J, the gap between germline ends came to 11 bases. This CDR3 is 14 amino acids long. The V gene's germline CDR1 is LNHDA and CDR2 SQIVND (reference sequence). CDR3 in DNA: TGTGCCAGTAGCATTCAGTCAGTGAACACTGAAGCTTTCTTT. This sequence encodes CASSIQSVNTEAFF.

The chain joins TRBV5-6 to TRBJ1-1; the D is unclear. CDR3 size: 14 residues. The V end lost 6 bases, the J end lost 4 bases, and 16 bases lay between the germline ends. Per germline, CDR1 SGHDT and CDR2 YYEEEE. DNA of the CDR3: TGTGCCAGCACCCTCGTCGGAGGAGGCACTGAAGCTTTCTTT. Encoded protein: CASTLVGGGTEAFF.

The chain uses TRBV9 and TRBJ2-7; D might be TRBD2 (7 bases). V was clipped by 5 bases and J by 4 bases, with 19 bases between them. The CDR3 spans 15 residues. CDR1 and CDR2 (germline): SGDLS, YYNGEE. CDR3 region: CASSSNPGGSYEQYF. For the CDR3, the DNA is TGTGCCAGCAGTTCAAACCCGGGGGGCTCGTACGAGCAGTACTTC.

This rearrangement joins TRBV19 to TRBJ2-3, with D possibly matching TRBD2 (5 bases). From germline, CDR1 is LNHDA and CDR2 SQIVND (reference sequence). V was pared by 7 bases and J by 0 bases, with 17 bases between. CDR3 length equals 16 residues. The CDR3 spells CASTPPGDGSTDTQYF. The CDR3 DNA is TGTGCCAGTACCCCCCCCGGGGATGGGAGCACAGATACGCAGTATTTT.

The chain couples TRBV2 to TRBJ1-4; no firm D call. V was shortened by 6 bases and J by 7 bases, with 15 bases between the two germline ends. The CDR3 contains 14 residues. CDR1 and CDR2 from the germline V gene are SNHLY and FYNNEI. In nucleotides, the CDR3 is TGTGCCAGCAGGGAGCCCAGTCGTGGTGAAAAACTGTTTTTT. Translated: CASREPSRGEKLFF.

The gene calls are TRBV28 and TRBJ2-5, with TRBD1 matching 7 bases. V was pared by 10 bases and J by 1 base, with 21 bases of the junction left unmatched. Germline lookup yields CDR1 MDHEN and CDR2 SYDVKM. This CDR3 has 18 residues. The CDR3 nucleotides read TGTGCCACCAGAAGAACGGGACAGACTCATGTATTCCAAGAGACCCAGTACTTC. The encoded protein is CATRRTGQTHVFQETQYF. The full variable domain, in which reference TRBV28 and TRBJ2-5 provide the parts outside the CDR3, is DVKVTQSSRYLVKRTGEKVFLECVQDMDHENMFWYRQDPGLGLRLIYFSYDVKMKEKGDIPEGYSVSREKKERFSLILESASTNQTSMYLCATRRTGQTHVFQETQYFGPGTRLLVL.

This clone was seen a few times. The CDR3 protein is CASTSDRPDYGYTF. CDR3 bases: TGCGCCAGCACCTCCGACAGGCCAGACTATGGCTACACCTTC. The chain carries TRBV10-1 and TRBJ1-2, with a tentative D call TRBD1 (6 bases). Germline V CDR1 and CDR2: WNHNN, SYGVQD (reference sequence). Trimming stripped 7 bases from V and 3 bases from J, with 15 bases between. The CDR3 sequence is 14 residues long.

The rearrangement links TRBV29-1 to TRBJ2-7; TRBD2 aligns across 7 bases. The CDR3 loop spans 11 amino acids. Germline V gene sequence: CDR1 SQVTM, CDR2 ANQGSEA. V was clipped by 4 bases and J by 6 bases; unmatched bases: 3. This CDR3 reads CSVVVAGEQYF. The CDR3 DNA reads TGCAGCGTTGTGGTAGCGGGCGAGCAGTACTTC.

The chain joins TRBV7-6 to TRBJ1-3; unclear D gene. CDR1 is SGHVS, CDR2 FNYEAQ, per germline. The V gene lost 3 bases and the J gene lost 1 base, with 16 bases spanning the gap. This CDR3 contains 17 residues. CDR3 coding DNA: TGTGCCAGCAGCTTTCTCGACTGGACTGAGTCTGGAAACACCATATATTTT. It codes for CASSFLDWTESGNTIYF.

The chain is built from TRBV9 and TRBJ2-1; 7 bases agree with TRBD2. The germline gives CDR1 SGDLS, CDR2 YYNGEE. With V trimmed by 4 bases and J by 6 bases, 13 bases remained unmatched. The CDR3 loop spans 16 amino acids. DNA for the CDR3: TGTGCCAGCAGCCAGCATGGGAGCGGGGCCACCAATGAGCAGTTCTTC. Encoded protein: CASSQHGSGATNEQFF.

J is TRBJ1-1 and V is TRBV9; D is unclear. The CDR3 has 14 amino acids. Germline assignment: CDR1 SGDLS and CDR2 YYNGEE. Between the trimmed V and J ends, which lost 0 bases and 1 base, there was a span of 7 bases. CDR3 loop: CASSVDLPNTEAFF. The CDR3 nucleotides read TGTGCCAGCAGCGTAGACCTGCCGAACACTGAAGCTTTCTTT. The full variable domain, its missing parts supplied by reference TRBV9 and TRBJ1-1, is DSGVTQTPKHLITATGQRVTLRCSPRSGDLSVYWYQQSLDQGLQFLIQYYNGEERAKGNILERFSAQQFPDLHSELNLSSLELGDSALYFCASSVDLPNTEAFFGQGTRLTVV.

The chain links TRBV6-1 to TRBJ1-2, with a possible D match to TRBD1 (6 bases). The germline V and J ends were trimmed by 6 bases and 4 bases, with 12 bases remaining between them. Looked up from germline, CDR1 is MNHNS and CDR2 is SASEGT. The CDR3 extends over 13 amino acids. The CDR3 loop is CASRPDRSYGYTF. CDR3 nucleotide sequence: TGTGCCAGCAGACCCGACAGGTCCTATGGCTACACCTTC.

The chain joins TRBV7-2 to TRBJ1-5; a possible D gene is TRBD1 (5 bases). V shed 4 bases and J shed 3 bases, with 16 bases lying between them. There are 16 residues in the CDR3. Germline V gene lookup returns CDR1 SGHTA and CDR2 FQGNSA. DNA of the CDR3: TGTGCCAGCAGCTCGATTGGCCGGGACCCCAATCAGCCCCAGCATTTT. Amino acids: CASSSIGRDPNQPQHF.

The rearrangement joins TRBV9 to TRBJ2-3; D unresolved. The V and J ends lost 4 bases and 2 bases respectively, with 5 bases between them. Germline CDR1 and CDR2: SGDLS and YYNGEE. The CDR3 is made up of 12 amino acids. The CDR3 DNA reads TGTGCCAGCAGCTCGGACACAGATACGCAGTATTTT. Its translation: CASSSDTDTQYF. Variable domain in full (rest from reference TRBV9 and TRBJ2-3): DSGVTQTPKHLITATGQRVTLRCSPRSGDLSVYWYQQSLDQGLQFLIQYYNGEERAKGNILERFSAQQFPDLHSELNLSSLELGDSALYFCASSSDTDTQYFGPGTRLTVL.

This chain uses TRBV9 with TRBJ2-7; D not resolved. With 5 bases removed from V and 2 bases from J, the gap between germline ends came to 11 bases. CDR1 and CDR2 from the germline V gene are SGDLS and YYNGEE. This CDR3 is 13 amino acids long. The CDR3 loop reads CASRVFCPYEQYF. CDR3 nucleotides: TGTGCCAGCAGAGTCTTCTGTCCCTACGAGCAGTACTTC.

As to this clone: In the same sample, other DNA sequences code for this CDR3. V is TRBV9 and J is TRBJ1-1; no clear D. Germline CDR1 is SGDLS and CDR2 is YYNGEE. This CDR3 is built from 13 residues. Trimming pared 0 bases from V and 2 bases from J, leaving 5 bases between. CDR3 nucleotide sequence: TGTGCCAGCAGCGTAGGATCAAACACTGAAGCTTTCTTT. Protein: CASSVGSNTEAFF.

This chain links TRBV27 with TRBJ2-7; D gene unclear. Germline V gene sequence: CDR1 MNHEY, CDR2 SMNVEV (reference sequence). Trimming removed 0 bases from V and 4 bases from J, with 16 bases in between. The CDR3 sequence is 16 residues long. The CDR3: CASSLSGVQSWYEQYF. In DNA, the CDR3 is TGTGCCAGCAGTTTATCGGGCGTCCAGAGCTGGTACGAGCAGTACTTC.